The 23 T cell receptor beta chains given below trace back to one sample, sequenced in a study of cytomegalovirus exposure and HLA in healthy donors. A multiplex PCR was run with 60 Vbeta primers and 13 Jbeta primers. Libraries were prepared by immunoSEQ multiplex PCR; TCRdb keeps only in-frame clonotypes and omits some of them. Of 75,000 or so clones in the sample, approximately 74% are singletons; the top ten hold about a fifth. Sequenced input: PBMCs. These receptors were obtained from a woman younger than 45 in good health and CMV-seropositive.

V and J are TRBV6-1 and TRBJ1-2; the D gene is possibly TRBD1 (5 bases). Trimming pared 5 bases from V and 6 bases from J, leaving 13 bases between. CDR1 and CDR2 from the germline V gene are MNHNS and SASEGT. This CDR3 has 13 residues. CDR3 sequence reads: CASSSTARDGYTF. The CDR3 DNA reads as TGTGCCAGCAGTTCGACAGCGAGAGATGGCTACACCTTC.

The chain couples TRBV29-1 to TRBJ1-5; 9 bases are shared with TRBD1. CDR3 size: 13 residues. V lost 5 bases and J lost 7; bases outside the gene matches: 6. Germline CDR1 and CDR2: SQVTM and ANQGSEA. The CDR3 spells CSVRDRAGQPQHF. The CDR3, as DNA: TGCAGCGTTAGGGACAGGGCTGGACAGCCCCAGCATTTT.

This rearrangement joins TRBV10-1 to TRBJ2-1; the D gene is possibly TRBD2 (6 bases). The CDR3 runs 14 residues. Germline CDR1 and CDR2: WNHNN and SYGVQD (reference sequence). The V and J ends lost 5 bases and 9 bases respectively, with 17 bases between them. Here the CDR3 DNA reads TGCGCCAGCAGTTCTAGCGCCAGGTACGGTGAGCAGTTCTTC. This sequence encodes CASSSSARYGEQFF.

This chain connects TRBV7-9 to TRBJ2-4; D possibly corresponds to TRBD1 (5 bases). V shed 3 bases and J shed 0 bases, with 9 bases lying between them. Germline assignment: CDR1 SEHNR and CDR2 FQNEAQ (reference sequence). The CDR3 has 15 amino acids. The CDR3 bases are TGTGCCAGCAGCTTGGGGCAGGGAGCCAAAAACATTCAGTACTTC. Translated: CASSLGQGAKNIQYF. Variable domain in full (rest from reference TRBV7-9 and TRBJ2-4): DTGVSQNPRHKITKRGQNVTFRCDPISEHNRLYWYRQTLGQGPEFLTYFQNEAQLEKSRLLSDRFSAERPKGSFSTLEIQRTEQGDSAMYLCASSLGQGAKNIQYFGAGTRLSVL.

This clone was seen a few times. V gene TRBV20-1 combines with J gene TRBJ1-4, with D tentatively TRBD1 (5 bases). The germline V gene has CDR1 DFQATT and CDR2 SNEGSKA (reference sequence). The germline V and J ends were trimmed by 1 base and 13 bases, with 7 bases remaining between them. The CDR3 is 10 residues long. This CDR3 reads CSARGDRLFF. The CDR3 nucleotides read TGCAGTGCTAGAGGAGACAGACTGTTTTTT.

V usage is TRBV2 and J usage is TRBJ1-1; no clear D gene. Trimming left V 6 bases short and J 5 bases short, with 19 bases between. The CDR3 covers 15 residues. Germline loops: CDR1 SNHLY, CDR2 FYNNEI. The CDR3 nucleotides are TGTGCCAGCAGGGGCGTTGTATTATCGGGGACTGAAGCTTTCTTT. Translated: CASRGVVLSGTEAFF.

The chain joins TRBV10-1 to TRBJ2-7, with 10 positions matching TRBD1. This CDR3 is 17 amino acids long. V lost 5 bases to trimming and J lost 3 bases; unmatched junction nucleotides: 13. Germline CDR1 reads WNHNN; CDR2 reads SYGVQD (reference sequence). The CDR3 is CASSPQPGGTGDYEQYF. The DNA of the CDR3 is TGCGCCAGCAGTCCTCAACCCGGCGGGACAGGGGACTACGAGCAGTACTTC.

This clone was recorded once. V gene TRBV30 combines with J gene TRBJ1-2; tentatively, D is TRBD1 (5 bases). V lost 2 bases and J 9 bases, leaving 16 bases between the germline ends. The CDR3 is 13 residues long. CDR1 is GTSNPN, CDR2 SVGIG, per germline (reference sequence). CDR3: CAWSLPDSFSYTF. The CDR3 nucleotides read TGTGCCTGGAGTCTTCCCGACAGTTTTAGCTACACCTTC. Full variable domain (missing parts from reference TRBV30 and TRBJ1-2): SQTIHQWPATLVQPVGSPLSLECTVEGTSNPNLYWYRQAAGRGLQLLFYSVGIGQISSEVPQNLSASRPQDRQFILSSKKLLLSDSGFYLCAWSLPDSFSYTFGSGTRLTVV.

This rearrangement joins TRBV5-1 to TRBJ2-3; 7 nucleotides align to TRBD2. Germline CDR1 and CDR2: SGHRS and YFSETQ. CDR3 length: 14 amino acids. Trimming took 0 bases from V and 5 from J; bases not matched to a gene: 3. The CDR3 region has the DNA TGCGCCAGCAGCTTGGCGCGGGAGAGAGATACGCAGTATTTT. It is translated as CASSLARERDTQYF.

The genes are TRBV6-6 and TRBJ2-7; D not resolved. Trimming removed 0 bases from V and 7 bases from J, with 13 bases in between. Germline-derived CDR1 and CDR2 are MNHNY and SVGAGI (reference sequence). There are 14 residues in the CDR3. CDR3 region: CASSYSPTVREQYF. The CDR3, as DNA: TGTGCCAGCAGTTACTCGCCAACTGTTCGGGAGCAGTACTTC.

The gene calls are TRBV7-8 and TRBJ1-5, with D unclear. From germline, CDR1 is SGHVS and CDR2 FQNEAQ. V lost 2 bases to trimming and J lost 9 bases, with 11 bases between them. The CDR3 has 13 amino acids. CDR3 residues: CASSLSEAGPQHF. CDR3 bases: TGTGCCAGCAGCTTATCGGAGGCCGGGCCCCAGCATTTT.

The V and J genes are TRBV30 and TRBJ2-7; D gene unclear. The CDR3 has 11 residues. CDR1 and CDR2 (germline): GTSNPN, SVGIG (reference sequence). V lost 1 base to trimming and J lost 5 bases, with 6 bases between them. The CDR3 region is CAWSASNEQYF. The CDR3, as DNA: TGTGCCTGGAGTGCCTCTAACGAGCAGTACTTC.

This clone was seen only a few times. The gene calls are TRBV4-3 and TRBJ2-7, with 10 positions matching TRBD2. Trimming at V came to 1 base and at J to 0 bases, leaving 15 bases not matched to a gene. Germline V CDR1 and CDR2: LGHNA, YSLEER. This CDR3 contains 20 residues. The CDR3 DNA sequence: TGCGCCAGCAGCCAAGGTCGTGGGGGCCCACTAGCGGGACCCTCCTACGAGCAGTACTTC. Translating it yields CASSQGRGGPLAGPSYEQYF.

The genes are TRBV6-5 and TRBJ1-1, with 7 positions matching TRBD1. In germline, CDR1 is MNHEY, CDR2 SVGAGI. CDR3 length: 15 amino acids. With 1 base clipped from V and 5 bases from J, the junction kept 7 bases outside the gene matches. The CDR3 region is CASSYYTGETTEAFF. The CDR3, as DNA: TGTGCCAGCAGTTACTATACAGGGGAAACTACTGAAGCTTTCTTT.

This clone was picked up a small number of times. Here the CDR3 reads CTSSQDQDPAGGPVSYEQYF. Written as DNA, the CDR3 is TGCACCAGCAGCCAAGATCAGGACCCAGCGGGAGGGCCTGTCTCCTACGAGCAGTACTTC. The genes are TRBV1 and TRBJ2-5; TRBD2 reflects the table's D call only, with no check against the DNA. The DNA end favors TRBJ2-7, so the J call may be wrong. TRBV1 is a pseudogene locus. This CDR3 is 20 amino acids long.

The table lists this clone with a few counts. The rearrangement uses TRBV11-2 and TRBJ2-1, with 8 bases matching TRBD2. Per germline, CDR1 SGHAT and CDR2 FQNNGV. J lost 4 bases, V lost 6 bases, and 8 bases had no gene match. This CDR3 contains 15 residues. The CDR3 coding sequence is TGTGCCAGCAGGCCAGCGGGAGCCTCATACAATGAGCAGTTCTTC. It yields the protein CASRPAGASYNEQFF. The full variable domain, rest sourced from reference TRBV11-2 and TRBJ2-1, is EAGVAQSPRYKIIEKRQSVAFWCNPISGHATLYWYQQILGQGPKLLIQFQNNGVVDDSQLPKDRFSAERLKGVDSTLKIQPAKLEDSAVYLCASRPAGASYNEQFFGPGTRLTVL.

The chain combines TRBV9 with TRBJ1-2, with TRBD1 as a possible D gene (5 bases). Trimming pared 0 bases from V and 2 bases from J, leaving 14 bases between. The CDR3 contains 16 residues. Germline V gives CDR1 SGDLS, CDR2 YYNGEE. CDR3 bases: TGTGCCAGCAGCGTAGGGGTGGGGGGTTCAAACTATGGCTACACCTTC. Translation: CASSVGVGGSNYGYTF. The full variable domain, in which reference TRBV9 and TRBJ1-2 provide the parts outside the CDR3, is DSGVTQTPKHLITATGQRVTLRCSPRSGDLSVYWYQQSLDQGLQFLIQYYNGEERAKGNILERFSAQQFPDLHSELNLSSLELGDSALYFCASSVGVGGSNYGYTFGSGTRLTVV.

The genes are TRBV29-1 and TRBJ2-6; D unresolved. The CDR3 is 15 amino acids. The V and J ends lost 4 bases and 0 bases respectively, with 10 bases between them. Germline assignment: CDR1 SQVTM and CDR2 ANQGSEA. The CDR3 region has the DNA TGCAGCGTTGCCAAACTGATCTCTGGGGCCAACGTCCTGACTTTC. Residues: CSVAKLISGANVLTF.

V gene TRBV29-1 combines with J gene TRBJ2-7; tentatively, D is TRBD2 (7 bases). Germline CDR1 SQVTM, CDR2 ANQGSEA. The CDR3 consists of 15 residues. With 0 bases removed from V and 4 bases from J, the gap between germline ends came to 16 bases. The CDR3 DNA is TGCAGCGTTGAAGAGGGCGTCGGGGGGCTATACGAGCAGTACTTC. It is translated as CSVEEGVGGLYEQYF.

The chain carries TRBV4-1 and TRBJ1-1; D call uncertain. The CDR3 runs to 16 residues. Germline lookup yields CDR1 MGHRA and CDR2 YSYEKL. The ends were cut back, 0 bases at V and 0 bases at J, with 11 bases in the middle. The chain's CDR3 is CASSQEGEGMNTEAFF. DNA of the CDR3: TGCGCCAGCAGCCAAGAGGGAGAAGGCATGAACACTGAAGCTTTCTTT.

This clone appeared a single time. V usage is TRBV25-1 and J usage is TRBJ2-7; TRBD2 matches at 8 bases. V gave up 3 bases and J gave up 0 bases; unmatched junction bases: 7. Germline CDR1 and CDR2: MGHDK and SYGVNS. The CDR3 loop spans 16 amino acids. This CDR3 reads CASSESPGGFSYEQYF. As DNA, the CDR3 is TGTGCCAGCAGTGAGTCCCCGGGGGGGTTCTCCTACGAGCAGTACTTC.

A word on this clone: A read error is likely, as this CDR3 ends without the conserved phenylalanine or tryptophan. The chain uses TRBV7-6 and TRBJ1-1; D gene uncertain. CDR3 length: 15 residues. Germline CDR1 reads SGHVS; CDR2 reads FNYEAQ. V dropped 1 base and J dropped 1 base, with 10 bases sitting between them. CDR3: CASSLGAAGNTEAFS. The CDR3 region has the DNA TGTGCCAGCAGCTTAGGGGCCGCCGGGAACACTGAAGCTTTCTCT.

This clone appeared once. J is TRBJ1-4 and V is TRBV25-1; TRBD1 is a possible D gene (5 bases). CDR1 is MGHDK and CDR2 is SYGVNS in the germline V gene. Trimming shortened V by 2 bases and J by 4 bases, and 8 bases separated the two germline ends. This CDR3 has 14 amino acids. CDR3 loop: CASSERDFNEKLFF. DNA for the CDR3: TGTGCCAGCAGTGAAAGGGACTTTAATGAAAAACTGTTTTTT.